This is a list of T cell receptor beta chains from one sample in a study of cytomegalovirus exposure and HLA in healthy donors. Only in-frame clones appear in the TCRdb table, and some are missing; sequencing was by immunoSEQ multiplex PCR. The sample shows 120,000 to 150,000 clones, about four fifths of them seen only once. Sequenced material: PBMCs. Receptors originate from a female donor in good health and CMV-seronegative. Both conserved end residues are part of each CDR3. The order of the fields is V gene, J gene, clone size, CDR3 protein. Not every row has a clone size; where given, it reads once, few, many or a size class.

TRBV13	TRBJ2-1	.	CASSPGLAGGRDEQFF
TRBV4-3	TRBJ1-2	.	CASSQAPTGEVNGYTF
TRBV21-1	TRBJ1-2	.	CASSKGDRAYGYTF
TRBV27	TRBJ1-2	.	CASSLSGGGYGYTF
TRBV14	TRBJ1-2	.	CASSRNRDVGGYTF
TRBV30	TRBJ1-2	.	CAWSIQGAIHGYTF
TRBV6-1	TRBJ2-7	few	CASRRNYEQYF
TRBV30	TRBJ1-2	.	CAWTHSYNYGYTF
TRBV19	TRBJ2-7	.	CASSIGRGPVGMQYF
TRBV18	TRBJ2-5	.	CASSLDRVQETQYF
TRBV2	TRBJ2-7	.	CASSEQGPGEQYF
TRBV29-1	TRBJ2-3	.	CSVEVLADTQYF
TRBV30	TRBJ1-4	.	CAWNGTAANEKLFF